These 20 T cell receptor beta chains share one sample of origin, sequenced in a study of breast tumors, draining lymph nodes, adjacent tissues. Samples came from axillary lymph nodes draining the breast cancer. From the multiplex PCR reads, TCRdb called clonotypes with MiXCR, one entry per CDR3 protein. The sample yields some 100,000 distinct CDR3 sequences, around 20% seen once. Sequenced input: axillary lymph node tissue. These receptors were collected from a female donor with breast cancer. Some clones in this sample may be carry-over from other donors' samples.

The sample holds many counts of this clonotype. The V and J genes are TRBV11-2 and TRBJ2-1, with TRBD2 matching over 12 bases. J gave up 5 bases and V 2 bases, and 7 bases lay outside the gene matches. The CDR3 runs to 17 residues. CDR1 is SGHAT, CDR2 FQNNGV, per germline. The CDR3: CASSLRLAGGPDNEQFF. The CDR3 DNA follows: TGTGCCAGCAGCTTACGGCTAGCGGGGGGGCCCGACAATGAGCAGTTCTTC.

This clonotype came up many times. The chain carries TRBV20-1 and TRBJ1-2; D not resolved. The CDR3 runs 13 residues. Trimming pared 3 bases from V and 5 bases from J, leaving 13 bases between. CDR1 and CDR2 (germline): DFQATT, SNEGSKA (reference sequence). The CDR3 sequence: CSASPGLKYGYTF. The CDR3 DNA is TGCAGTGCTAGCCCAGGACTTAAGTATGGCTACACCTTC.

The CDR3 nucleotides are TGTGCCAGCAGCATGGGACCGGGAGCCGGGGAGCTGTTTTTT. Translation: CASSMGPGAGELFF. The V and J genes are TRBV3-1 and TRBJ2-2; the D gene is possibly TRBD2 (6 bases). The germline V gene encodes CDR1 LGHDT and CDR2 YNNKEL (reference sequence). V lost 5 bases and J lost 6, with 13 bases in between. CDR3 length: 14 amino acids.

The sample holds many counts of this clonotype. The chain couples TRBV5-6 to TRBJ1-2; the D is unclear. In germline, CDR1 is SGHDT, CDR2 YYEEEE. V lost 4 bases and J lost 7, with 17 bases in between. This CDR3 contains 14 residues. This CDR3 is CASSASGGPGGYTF. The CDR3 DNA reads TGTGCCAGCAGCGCCAGTGGAGGACCGGGTGGCTACACCTTC.

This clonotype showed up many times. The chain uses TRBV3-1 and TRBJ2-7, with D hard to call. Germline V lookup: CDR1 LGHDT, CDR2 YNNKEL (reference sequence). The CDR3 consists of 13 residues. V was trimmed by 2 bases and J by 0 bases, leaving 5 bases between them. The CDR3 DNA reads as TGTGCCAGCAGCCAACTCAGCTCCTACGAGCAGTACTTC. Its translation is CASSQLSSYEQYF.

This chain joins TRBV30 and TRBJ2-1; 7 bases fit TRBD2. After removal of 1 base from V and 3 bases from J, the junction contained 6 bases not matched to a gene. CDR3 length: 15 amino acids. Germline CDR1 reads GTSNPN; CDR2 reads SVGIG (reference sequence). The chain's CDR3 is CAWSGTGLNYNEQFF. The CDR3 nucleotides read TGTGCCTGGAGTGGTACGGGACTAAACTACAATGAGCAGTTCTTC. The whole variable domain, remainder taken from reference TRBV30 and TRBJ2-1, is SQTIHQWPATLVQPVGSPLSLECTVEGTSNPNLYWYRQAAGRGLQLLFYSVGIGQISSEVPQNLSASRPQDRQFILSSKKLLLSDSGFYLCAWSGTGLNYNEQFFGPGTRLTVL.

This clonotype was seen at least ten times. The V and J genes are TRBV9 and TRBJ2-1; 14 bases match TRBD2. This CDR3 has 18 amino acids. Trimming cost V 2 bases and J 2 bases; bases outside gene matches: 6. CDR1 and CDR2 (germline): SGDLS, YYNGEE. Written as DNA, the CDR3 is TGTGCCAGCAGCGTCGGGACTAGCGGGAGACCAACCTACAATGAGCAGTTCTTC. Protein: CASSVGTSGRPTYNEQFF.

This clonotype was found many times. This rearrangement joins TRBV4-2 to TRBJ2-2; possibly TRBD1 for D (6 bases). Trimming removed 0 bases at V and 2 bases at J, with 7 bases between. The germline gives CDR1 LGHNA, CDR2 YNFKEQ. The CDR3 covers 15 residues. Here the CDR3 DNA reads TGTGCCAGCAGCCAAGAACAGGGTAACACCGGGGAGCTGTTTTTT. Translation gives CASSQEQGNTGELFF.

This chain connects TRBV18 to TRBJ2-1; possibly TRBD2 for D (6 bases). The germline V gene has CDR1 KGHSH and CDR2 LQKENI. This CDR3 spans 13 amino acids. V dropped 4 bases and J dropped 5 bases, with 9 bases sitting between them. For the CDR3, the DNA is TGTGCCAGCTCACGCGGCGGGGACAATGAGCAGTTCTTC. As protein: CASSRGGDNEQFF.

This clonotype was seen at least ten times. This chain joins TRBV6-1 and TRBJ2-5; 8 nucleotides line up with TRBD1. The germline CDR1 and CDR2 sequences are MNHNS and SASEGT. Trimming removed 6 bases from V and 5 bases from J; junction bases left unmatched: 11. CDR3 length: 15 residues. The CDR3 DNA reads TGTGCCAGCAGCCTAGAGACAGGGGTTGGTGAGACCCAGTACTTC. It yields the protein CASSLETGVGETQYF.

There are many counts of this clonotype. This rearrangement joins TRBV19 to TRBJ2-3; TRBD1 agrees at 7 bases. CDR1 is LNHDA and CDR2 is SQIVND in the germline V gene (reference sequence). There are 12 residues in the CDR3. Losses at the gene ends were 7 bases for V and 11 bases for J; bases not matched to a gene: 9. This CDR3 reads CASTPRQGEQYF. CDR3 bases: TGTGCCAGTACCCCCCGACAGGGCGAGCAGTATTTT.

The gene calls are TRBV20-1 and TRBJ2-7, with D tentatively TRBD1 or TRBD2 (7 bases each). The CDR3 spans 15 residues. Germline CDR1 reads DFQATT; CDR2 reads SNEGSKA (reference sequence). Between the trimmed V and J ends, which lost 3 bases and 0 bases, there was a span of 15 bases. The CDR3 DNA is TGCAGTGCTAGCCCCGACAGGGACTACTCCTACGAGCAGTACTTC. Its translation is CSASPDRDYSYEQYF.

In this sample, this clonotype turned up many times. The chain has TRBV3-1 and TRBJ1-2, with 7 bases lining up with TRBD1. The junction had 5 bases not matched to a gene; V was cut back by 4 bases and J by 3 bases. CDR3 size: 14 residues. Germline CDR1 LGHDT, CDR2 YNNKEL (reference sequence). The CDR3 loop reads CASSRQGEDYGYTF. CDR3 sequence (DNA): TGTGCCAGCAGCCGGCAGGGGGAGGACTATGGCTACACCTTC.

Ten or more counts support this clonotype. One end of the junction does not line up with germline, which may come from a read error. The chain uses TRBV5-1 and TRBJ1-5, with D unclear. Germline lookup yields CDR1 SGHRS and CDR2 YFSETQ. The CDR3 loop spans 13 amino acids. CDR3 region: CASSLYSNQPQHF. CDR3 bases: TGTGCCAGCAGCTTATATAGCAATCAGCCCCAGCATTTT.

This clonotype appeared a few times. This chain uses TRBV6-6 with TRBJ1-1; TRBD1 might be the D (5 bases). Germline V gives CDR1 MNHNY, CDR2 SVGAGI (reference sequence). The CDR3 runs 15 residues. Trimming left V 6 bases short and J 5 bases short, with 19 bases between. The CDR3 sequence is CASRVKAGGNTEAFF. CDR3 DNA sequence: TGTGCCAGCAGAGTTAAGGCGGGGGGTAATACTGAAGCTTTCTTT.

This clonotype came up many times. The CDR3 region has the DNA TGTGCCAGCACTCGCAGTAACACCGGGGAGCTGTTTTTT. Translating gives CASTRSNTGELFF. The J gene is TRBJ2-2, the V gene TRBV6-1; D is uncertain. CDR1 and CDR2 from the germline V gene are MNHNS and SASEGT. CDR3 length equals 13 residues. Trimming cost V 7 bases and J 2 bases, with 8 bases left between them.

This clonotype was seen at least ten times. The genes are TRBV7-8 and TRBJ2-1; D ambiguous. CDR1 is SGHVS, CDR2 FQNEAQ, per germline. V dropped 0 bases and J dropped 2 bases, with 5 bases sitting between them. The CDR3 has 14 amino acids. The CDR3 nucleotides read TGTGCCAGCAGCTTAGCGGGGACCTACAATGAGCAGTTCTTC. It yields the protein CASSLAGTYNEQFF.

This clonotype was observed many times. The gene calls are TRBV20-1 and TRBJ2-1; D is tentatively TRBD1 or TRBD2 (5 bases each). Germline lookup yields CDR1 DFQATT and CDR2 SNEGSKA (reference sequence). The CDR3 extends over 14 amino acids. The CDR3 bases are TGCAGCTCAACCAAGGGGACCCCTTACAATGAGCAGTTCTTC. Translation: CSSTKGTPYNEQFF.

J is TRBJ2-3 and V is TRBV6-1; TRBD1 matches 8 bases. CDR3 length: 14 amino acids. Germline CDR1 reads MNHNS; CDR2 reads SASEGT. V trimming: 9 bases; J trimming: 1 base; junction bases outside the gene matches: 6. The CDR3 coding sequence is TGTGCCAGTCTTCCGGGACAGGGCACAGATACGCAGTATTTT. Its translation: CASLPGQGTDTQYF.

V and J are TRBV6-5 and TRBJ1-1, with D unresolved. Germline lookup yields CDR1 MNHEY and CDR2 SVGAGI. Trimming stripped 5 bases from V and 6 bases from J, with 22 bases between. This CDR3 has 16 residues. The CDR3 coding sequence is TGTGCCAGCAGTCCCAACGGGAGGGTAATAAACGCTGAAGCTTTCTTT. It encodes CASSPNGRVINAEAFF.